One and the same sample provided the 20 T cell receptor beta chains below, sequenced in a study of immune evolution from preneoplasia to lung adenocarcinoma. The table came from immunoSEQ multiplex PCR; TCRdb's copy has only in-frame clones and leaves some out. The table has approximately 3,000 clones, less than 80% seen once. The source material was FFPE minimally invasive lung adenocarcinoma tissue. These receptors were taken from a person in their sixties or seventies with lung adenocarcinoma.

The rearrangement links TRBV4-1 to TRBJ1-2; the D gene is possibly TRBD1 (6 bases). V lost 3 bases and J 6 bases, leaving 17 bases between the germline ends. The CDR3 runs to 15 residues. Per the germline V gene, CDR1 is MGHRA and CDR2 is YSYEKL. The CDR3 DNA reads as TGCGCCAGCAGCCAGTCGACAGAAGGGGGGCATGGCTACACCTTC. This encodes CASSQSTEGGHGYTF.

The rearrangement links TRBV7-8 to TRBJ2-1, with TRBD2 matching over 8 bases. J gave up 3 bases and V 3 bases, and 4 bases lay outside the gene matches. CDR1 is SGHVS, CDR2 FQNEAQ, per germline. The CDR3 totals 15 residues. The CDR3 spells CASSLGLEIYNEQFF. DNA of the CDR3: TGTGCCAGCAGCTTGGGACTAGAGATCTACAATGAGCAGTTCTTC.

This clone was seen a handful of times. The chain employs TRBV30 and TRBJ1-6; D might be TRBD1 (5 bases). Looked up from germline, CDR1 is GTSNPN and CDR2 is SVGIG (reference sequence). CDR3 length: 15 amino acids. Trimming left V 1 base short and J 0 bases short, with 7 bases between. This CDR3 is CAWSGGGSYNSPLHF. In DNA form, the CDR3 reads TGTGCCTGGAGTGGGGGCGGCTCCTATAATTCACCCCTCCACTTT.

This rearrangement joins TRBV9 to TRBJ2-7; D remains ambiguous. This CDR3 comprises 14 residues. V was pared by 0 bases and J by 1 base, with 8 bases between. Germline V gene lookup returns CDR1 SGDLS and CDR2 YYNGEE. DNA of the CDR3: TGTGCCAGCAGCGTAGGGCCCACATCCTACGAGCAGTACTTC. This gives the protein CASSVGPTSYEQYF.

This sequence joins TRBV4-1 and TRBJ2-6; no definite D call. The CDR3 totals 17 residues. V dropped 0 bases and J dropped 3 bases, with 12 bases sitting between them. Germline V gene sequence: CDR1 MGHRA, CDR2 YSYEKL. The CDR3, as DNA: TGCGCCAGCAGCCAAGATATGAAAGGATTTGGGGCCAACGTCCTGACTTTC. Encoded protein: CASSQDMKGFGANVLTF.

A few counts support this clone. V usage is TRBV27 and J usage is TRBJ1-5; 7 nucleotides line up with TRBD1. V dropped 0 bases and J dropped 3; count of bases not matched to a gene: 11. The CDR3 runs to 18 residues. Germline CDR1 and CDR2: MNHEY and SMNVEV (reference sequence). CDR3 loop: CASSLSARGQGYNQPQHF. The CDR3 bases are TGTGCCAGCAGTTTATCGGCTAGGGGGCAGGGCTACAATCAGCCCCAGCATTTT.

The J gene is TRBJ2-7, the V gene TRBV18, with 8 bases identical to TRBD1. Germline values: CDR1 KGHSH, CDR2 LQKENI. The CDR3 is 14 amino acids. The V and J ends lost 1 base and 5 bases, in that order; junction bases with no gene match: 4. The CDR3 spells CASSPRATGDEQYF. CDR3 nucleotides: TGTGCCAGCTCACCACGGGCGACAGGGGACGAGCAGTACTTC. Complete variable domain (other parts from reference TRBV18 and TRBJ2-7): NAGVMQNPRHLVRRRGQEARLRCSPMKGHSHVYWYRQLPEEGLKFMVYLQKENIIDESGMPKERFSAEFPKEGPSILRIQQVVRGDSAAYFCASSPRATGDEQYFGPGTRLTVT.

V usage is TRBV9 and J usage is TRBJ2-1; 12 bases agree with TRBD2. V lost 3 bases, J lost 8 bases, and 15 bases stayed unmatched. Germline loops: CDR1 SGDLS, CDR2 YYNGEE. This CDR3 spans 18 amino acids. CDR3 residues: CASSALEGLAGPGDEQFF. CDR3 sequence (DNA): TGTGCCAGCAGCGCTTTGGAGGGACTAGCGGGCCCGGGAGATGAGCAGTTCTTC.

V gene TRBV29-1 combines with J gene TRBJ1-1; D is unresolved. The germline CDR1 and CDR2 sequences are SQVTM and ANQGSEA. The CDR3 length is 16 residues. With 3 bases removed from V and 1 base from J, the gap between germline ends came to 18 bases. The CDR3 DNA is TGCAGCGTTGAGGGATTCGAGGGCGCCAAGAACACTGAAGCTTTCTTT. Amino acids: CSVEGFEGAKNTEAFF.

The gene calls are TRBV11-2 and TRBJ2-2; D gene uncertain. This CDR3 spans 15 amino acids. Germline lookup yields CDR1 SGHAT and CDR2 FQNNGV. V gave up 7 bases and J gave up 0 bases, with 12 bases separating them. CDR3 protein: CASTLVRPNTGELFF. DNA for the CDR3: TGTGCCAGCACCCTCGTTCGGCCGAACACCGGGGAGCTGTTTTTT.

This clone was counted between two and nine times. The gene calls are TRBV5-1 and TRBJ2-1, with a possible D match to TRBD2 (6 bases). Germline V CDR1 and CDR2: SGHRS, YFSETQ. Trimming stripped 1 base from V and 8 bases from J, with 16 bases between. CDR3 length equals 15 residues. CDR3 coding DNA: TGCGCCAGCAGCTTGAGAAGCGGGCGAGAGGATGAGCAGTTCTTC. This encodes CASSLRSGREDEQFF.

The chain links TRBV30 to TRBJ2-1; 9 bases line up with TRBD2. Trimming removed 2 bases from V and 0 bases from J; junction bases left unmatched: 2. Germline CDR1 is GTSNPN and CDR2 is SVGIG (reference sequence). This CDR3 has 15 residues. CDR3 in amino acids: CAWSNSGSSYNEQFF. As DNA, the CDR3 is TGTGCCTGGAGTAATAGCGGGAGCTCCTACAATGAGCAGTTCTTC. Full variable domain (outside the CDR3, taken from reference TRBV30 and TRBJ2-1): SQTIHQWPATLVQPVGSPLSLECTVEGTSNPNLYWYRQAAGRGLQLLFYSVGIGQISSEVPQNLSASRPQDRQFILSSKKLLLSDSGFYLCAWSNSGSSYNEQFFGPGTRLTVL.

This chain joins TRBV15 and TRBJ2-1, with 13 positions matching TRBD2. CDR1 is LNHNV, CDR2 YYDKDF, per germline (reference sequence). After removal of 0 bases from V and 4 bases from J, the junction contained 6 bases not matched to a gene. The CDR3 runs 18 residues. CDR3 residues: CATSRDKRLAGGYNEQFF. The CDR3 DNA follows: TGTGCCACCAGCAGAGATAAGAGACTAGCGGGAGGTTACAATGAGCAGTTCTTC.

V is TRBV7-2 and J is TRBJ1-1; 8 bases agree with TRBD1. CDR3 length: 15 amino acids. Germline V gene lookup returns CDR1 SGHTA and CDR2 FQGNSA. J was trimmed by 4 bases and V by 5 bases; bases with no gene match: 9. The CDR3 DNA reads TGTGCCAGCAGCATAGACAGGGGATTGGGCACTGAAGCTTTCTTT. Translating gives CASSIDRGLGTEAFF.

V and J are TRBV5-1 and TRBJ1-4; 7 bases fit TRBD1. Germline V gives CDR1 SGHRS, CDR2 YFSETQ. Trimming took 4 bases from V and 6 from J; bases not matched to a gene: 6. The CDR3 runs to 14 residues. The CDR3 sequence: CASSLGQADEKLFF. The CDR3 DNA is TGCGCCAGCAGCCTAGGACAGGCGGATGAAAAACTGTTTTTT.

The gene calls are TRBV4-2 and TRBJ2-7, with 9 positions matching TRBD2. Germline V gene lookup returns CDR1 LGHNA and CDR2 YNFKEQ. With V trimmed by 4 bases and J by 2 bases, 6 bases remained unmatched. The CDR3 totals 15 residues. In DNA, the CDR3 is TGTGCCAGCAGCCTAAATTTAGCGGGAGCCTACGAGCAGTACTTC. Its translation is CASSLNLAGAYEQYF.

V and J are TRBV5-4 and TRBJ2-7; 10 nucleotides match TRBD1. The CDR3 runs to 15 residues. The germline V gene encodes CDR1 SGHNT and CDR2 YYREEE (reference sequence). Trimming removed 0 bases from V and 2 bases from J; junction bases left unmatched: 2. The CDR3 sequence: CASSLAGTGAYEQYF. CDR3 DNA: TGTGCCAGCAGCTTGGCCGGGACAGGGGCCTACGAGCAGTACTTC.

This chain joins TRBV4-1 and TRBJ2-1; tentatively, D is TRBD1 (6 bases). Per germline, CDR1 MGHRA and CDR2 YSYEKL. With 3 bases removed from V and 0 bases from J, the gap between germline ends came to 12 bases. The CDR3 has 16 amino acids. The CDR3, as DNA: TGCGCCAGCAGCCATTTGGACAGAAGCTCCTACAATGAGCAGTTCTTC. Encoded protein: CASSHLDRSSYNEQFF.

This chain uses TRBV5-8 with TRBJ2-7; the D is unclear. Germline-derived CDR1 and CDR2 are SGHTS and YDEGEE. Trimming left V 5 bases short and J 5 bases short, with 11 bases between. The CDR3 extends over 12 amino acids. CDR3 nucleotides: TGTGCCAGCAGTCGCACTCGCAACGAGCAGTACTTC. Protein: CASSRTRNEQYF.

The gene calls are TRBV19 and TRBJ2-1; D uncertain. CDR1 and CDR2 from the germline V gene are LNHDA and SQIVND (reference sequence). V lost 5 bases, J lost 4 bases, and 6 bases lay in between. The CDR3 loop spans 12 amino acids. CDR3 in amino acids: CASSLNYNEQFF. In DNA form, the CDR3 reads TGTGCCAGTAGTTTAAATTACAATGAGCAGTTCTTC.